These 29 T cell receptor beta chains share one sample of origin, sequenced in a study of shared clonotypes between healthy human individuals. Clones were sequenced by immunoSEQ multiplex PCR, and TCRdb holds only the in-frame ones, with some missing. This sample carries over a million clones, 78% of them seen once, and the ten largest clones take 0.55% to 0.7%. Input material: memory CD4+ T cells from PBMCs. As to subset: CD45RA-negative fraction. The receptor set was obtained from a man between 18 and 29 years old in good health. Some clones in this sample may be carry-over from other donors' samples.

The CDR3 region is CASSVTSGSGNEQFF. The CDR3 DNA sequence: TGTGCCAGCAGCGTGACCAGCGGGAGTGGGAATGAGCAGTTCTTC. This rearrangement joins TRBV9 to TRBJ2-1; 8 bases agree with TRBD2. J was trimmed by 7 bases and V by 2 bases; bases with no gene match: 8. CDR1 is SGDLS, CDR2 YYNGEE, per germline. The CDR3 has 15 residues. Filled out from reference TRBV9 and TRBJ2-1, the complete variable domain reads DSGVTQTPKHLITATGQRVTLRCSPRSGDLSVYWYQQSLDQGLQFLIQYYNGEERAKGNILERFSAQQFPDLHSELNLSSLELGDSALYFCASSVTSGSGNEQFFGPGTRLTVL.

The chain carries TRBV7-2 and TRBJ1-4, with D perhaps matching TRBD1 (5 bases). This CDR3 contains 17 residues. Looked up from germline, CDR1 is SGHTA and CDR2 is FQGNSA. V lost 5 bases and J 7 bases, leaving 23 bases between the germline ends. The DNA of the CDR3 is TGTGCCAGCAGCCGATATTCGGTGGGCGCGGGGGGTGAAAAACTGTTTTTT. This sequence encodes CASSRYSVGAGGEKLFF.

CDR3 loop: CASSPGGSGRRNEQYF. The DNA for the CDR3 is TGTGCCAGCAGCCCCGGCGGGAGCGGGAGGCGGAACGAGCAGTACTTC. V gene TRBV7-8 combines with J gene TRBJ2-7; 9 bases line up with TRBD2. Per the germline V gene, CDR1 is SGHVS and CDR2 is FQNEAQ. The CDR3 loop spans 16 amino acids. J lost 5 bases, V lost 5 bases, and 13 bases had no gene match.

The chain is built from TRBV19 and TRBJ2-7, with 8 bases matching TRBD1. The V segment lost 5 bases and the J segment 6 bases; nucleotides outside the gene matches: 9. The germline V gene has CDR1 LNHDA and CDR2 SQIVND (reference sequence). This CDR3 is 14 amino acids long. CDR3 amino acids: CASSVTGVSAEQYF. The CDR3 nucleotides read TGTGCCAGTAGTGTGACAGGGGTTAGCGCCGAGCAGTACTTC.

This clone was seen a single time. The chain links TRBV5-1 to TRBJ2-5; D ambiguous. V was cut by 4 bases and J by 4 bases, with 14 bases left in between. Per germline, CDR1 SGHRS and CDR2 YFSETQ. The CDR3 loop spans 14 amino acids. The DNA for the CDR3 is TGCGCCAGCAGCATTGGTTGGGGTGGAGAGACCCAGTACTTC. Protein sequence: CASSIGWGGETQYF.

V usage is TRBV7-9 and J usage is TRBJ2-1, with D hard to call. This CDR3 has 14 amino acids. Germline V CDR1 and CDR2: SEHNR, FQNEAQ (reference sequence). Trimming pared 1 base from V and 9 bases from J, leaving 13 bases between. DNA of the CDR3: TGTGCCAGCAGCTTAGGGGAAGTTGCCCCTGAGCAGTTCTTC. Protein: CASSLGEVAPEQFF.

The V and J genes are TRBV7-8 and TRBJ1-5; 7 nucleotides agree with TRBD1. CDR3 length: 17 residues. CDR1 SGHVS and CDR2 FQNEAQ come from the germline V gene. After removal of 5 bases from V and 0 bases from J, the junction contained 10 bases not matched to a gene. CDR3 residues: CASSRRDSMNSNQPQHF. CDR3 sequence (DNA): TGTGCCAGCAGCCGACGGGACAGTATGAATAGCAATCAGCCCCAGCATTTT.

The chain is built from TRBV5-1 and TRBJ2-7, with D possibly called TRBD1 or TRBD2 (5 bases each). Trimming removed 3 bases at V and 3 bases at J, with 13 bases between. CDR3 length: 14 residues. The germline CDR1 and CDR2 sequences are SGHRS and YFSETQ. In DNA form, the CDR3 reads TGCGCCAGCAGCTCCGGGACGGGGTTCTACGAGCAGTACTTC. Translation gives CASSSGTGFYEQYF.

V gene TRBV6-5 combines with J gene TRBJ2-1; 11 bases map to TRBD2. The CDR3 runs 15 residues. Germline V gives CDR1 MNHEY, CDR2 SVGAGI. J lost 5 bases, V lost 6 bases, and 6 bases had no gene match. Here the CDR3 DNA reads TGTGCCAGCAGCCGACTAGCGGGAAGTCACAATGAGCAGTTCTTC. Translated, it gives CASSRLAGSHNEQFF.

This rearrangement joins TRBV6-1 to TRBJ2-1; 10 bases line up with TRBD2. J lost 2 bases, V lost 2 bases, and 3 bases had no gene match. Germline values: CDR1 MNHNS, CDR2 SASEGT. This CDR3 contains 16 residues. The CDR3 region has the DNA TGTGCCAGCAGTGAATTTACTAGCGGGACCTACAATGAGCAGTTCTTC. As protein: CASSEFTSGTYNEQFF.

In this sample, this clone turned up a few times. The chain employs TRBV11-2 and TRBJ1-2, with no clear D. CDR1 and CDR2 (germline): SGHAT, FQNNGV. CDR3 size: 12 residues. V lost 1 base and J 8 bases, leaving 8 bases between the germline ends. The CDR3 sequence is CASSLGQVGYTF. CDR3 DNA sequence: TGTGCCAGCAGCTTAGGTCAGGTCGGCTACACCTTC.

This clone was picked up one time. The chain combines TRBV7-3 with TRBJ2-3; D might be TRBD2 (5 bases). This CDR3 region has 13 residues. Germline V CDR1 and CDR2: SGHTA, FQGTGA. Trimming removed 3 bases at V and 2 bases at J, with 6 bases between. CDR3 sequence reads: CASSFDYTDTQYF. The CDR3 DNA sequence: TGTGCCAGCAGCTTTGACTACACAGATACGCAGTATTTT.

The V gene is TRBV4-1, the J gene TRBJ2-7, with TRBD2 matching over 8 bases. Germline V gives CDR1 MGHRA, CDR2 YSYEKL. The ends lost 3 bases at V and 6 bases at J; junction bases unmatched: 10. This CDR3 comprises 15 residues. The CDR3 sequence: CASSQISGMIAEQYF. Here the CDR3 DNA reads TGCGCCAGCAGCCAGATTAGCGGGATGATCGCCGAGCAGTACTTC.

The chain carries TRBV28 and TRBJ2-5; D assignment may be TRBD1 or TRBD2 (6 bases each). Trimming shortened V by 8 bases and J by 5 bases, and 21 bases separated the two germline ends. The CDR3 covers 15 residues. Germline loops: CDR1 MDHEN, CDR2 SYDVKM. The CDR3 DNA sequence: TGTGCCAGCCGTAGGGGGGACATCTCGAGGGAGACCCAGTACTTC. The encoded protein is CASRRGDISRETQYF.

This clone was seen a single time. CDR3 amino acids: CASSTGTAEAFF. CDR3 nucleotides: TGTGCCAGCAGTACAGGGACGGCTGAAGCTTTCTTT. V gene TRBV6-6 combines with J gene TRBJ1-1; possible D gene TRBD1, 6 bases. Trimming took 5 bases from V and 6 from J, leaving 10 bases between them. The CDR3 spans 12 residues. Germline V gene sequence: CDR1 MNHNY, CDR2 SVGAGI (reference sequence).

The J gene is TRBJ1-5, the V gene TRBV2; 10 positions agree with TRBD1. The J segment lost 7 bases and the V segment lost 4 bases, leaving 4 bases of the junction unmatched. CDR3 size: 14 residues. Germline V CDR1 and CDR2: SNHLY, FYNNEI. The CDR3 DNA is TGTGCCAGCAGTGGACAGGGGGCAAAGCAGCCCCAGCATTTT. Protein product: CASSGQGAKQPQHF.

The V and J genes are TRBV27 and TRBJ2-7; 9 bases line up with TRBD2. Germline-derived CDR1 and CDR2 are MNHEY and SMNVEV (reference sequence). The V gene end was trimmed by 3 bases and the J gene end by 2 bases; junction bases not matched to a gene: 5. The CDR3 is 15 amino acids. Here the CDR3 reads CASSFALAGTYEQYF. The CDR3, as DNA: TGTGCCAGCAGTTTTGCTCTAGCGGGGACCTACGAGCAGTACTTC.

The gene calls are TRBV5-4 and TRBJ2-2; D gene uncertain. CDR1 SGHNT and CDR2 YYREEE come from the germline V gene (reference sequence). The CDR3 is 14 residues long. The V end lost 4 bases, the J end lost 5 bases, and 12 bases lay between the germline ends. CDR3 sequence reads: CASSPREPTGELFF. Here the CDR3 DNA reads TGTGCCAGCAGCCCCCGCGAGCCGACCGGGGAGCTGTTTTTT.

The chain links TRBV12-5 to TRBJ1-2; 7 bases are a match to TRBD1. The germline CDR1 and CDR2 sequences are LGHNT and FRNRAP. The CDR3 consists of 19 residues. The ends lost 4 bases at V and 0 bases at J; junction bases unmatched: 17. The CDR3 is CASGSRLRQGKGANYGYTF. The CDR3 DNA reads as TGTGCTAGTGGTTCCCGACTCCGACAGGGAAAAGGAGCTAACTATGGCTACACCTTC.

This chain joins TRBV28 and TRBJ1-4; D gene unclear. CDR1 is MDHEN, CDR2 SYDVKM, per germline. The CDR3 consists of 13 residues. The V gene lost 3 bases and the J gene lost 8 bases, with 10 bases spanning the gap. CDR3 loop: CASSLGPEEKLFF. In nucleotides, the CDR3 is TGTGCCAGCAGTTTGGGTCCGGAGGAAAAACTGTTTTTT.

The sample holds a few counts of this clone. Here the CDR3 reads CASSPTSGRITDTQYF. The DNA of the CDR3 is TGTGCCAGCTCACCGACTAGCGGGAGGATCACAGATACGCAGTATTTT. This chain uses TRBV18 with TRBJ2-3, with 13 bases fitting TRBD2. After removal of 3 bases from V and 2 bases from J, the junction contained 2 bases not matched to a gene. The CDR3 is 16 residues long. Germline assignment: CDR1 KGHSH and CDR2 LQKENI.

The chain couples TRBV29-1 to TRBJ1-3; 9 positions match TRBD1. The CDR3 runs 14 residues. Germline V gives CDR1 SQVTM, CDR2 ANQGSEA. The J segment lost 2 bases and the V segment lost 7 bases, leaving 6 bases of the junction unmatched. The DNA of the CDR3 is TGCAGCGGCGGAGGGACAGGGACTGGAAACACCATATATTTT. As protein: CSGGGTGTGNTIYF.

The genes are TRBV5-4 and TRBJ2-2; D possibly corresponds to TRBD2 (6 bases). The CDR3 sequence is 14 residues long. V lost 4 bases and J 7 bases, leaving 14 bases between the germline ends. Germline V gene lookup returns CDR1 SGHNT and CDR2 YYREEE (reference sequence). This CDR3 reads CASSQEGWSGELFF. CDR3 coding DNA: TGTGCCAGCAGCCAGGAGGGGTGGAGCGGGGAGCTGTTTTTT.

The chain uses TRBV5-1 and TRBJ1-1; no clear D gene. The V end was cut by 1 base, the J end by 4 bases, with 8 bases between. The CDR3 is 13 amino acids. Germline V gene lookup returns CDR1 SGHRS and CDR2 YFSETQ. The CDR3 region has the DNA TGCGCCAGCAGCTTGTTCGGCGGCACTGAAGCTTTCTTT. This encodes CASSLFGGTEAFF.

The CDR3 nucleotides are TGCGCCAGCAGCCAAGAAATGAGCGGGAGGGCCTCAGTAGGCGAGCAGTACTTC. It translates to CASSQEMSGRASVGEQYF. The V call is TRBV4-1, the J call TRBJ2-7, with 10 bases matching TRBD2. V was clipped by 0 bases and J by 6 bases; unmatched bases: 14. The CDR3 is 18 residues long. Germline V gene lookup returns CDR1 MGHRA and CDR2 YSYEKL.

As for this clone: This sequence may be a read error, since a much larger clone differs from it by one base. Different DNA sequences within this sample yield the same CDR3. The V call is TRBV11-2, the J call TRBJ1-2, with no clear D. Germline lookup yields CDR1 SGHAT and CDR2 FQNNGV. The CDR3 covers 13 residues. Trimming removed 3 bases at V and 1 base at J, with 6 bases between. The CDR3 here is CASSLDSNYGYTF. The CDR3 coding sequence is TGTGCCAGCAGCTTGGATAGTAACTATGGCTACACCTTC. The full variable domain, rest sourced from reference TRBV11-2 and TRBJ1-2, is EAGVAQSPRYKIIEKRQSVAFWCNPISGHATLYWYQQILGQGPKLLIQFQNNGVVDDSQLPKDRFSAERLKGVDSTLKIQPAKLEDSAVYLCASSLDSNYGYTFGSGTRLTVV.

The CDR3 nucleotides are TGTGCCAGCTCACTCGTAAGCGGGAGTACCCAAGAGACCCAGTACTTC. Encoded protein: CASSLVSGSTQETQYF. The V gene is TRBV18, the J gene TRBJ2-5; TRBD2 agrees at 8 bases. CDR1 and CDR2 from the germline V gene are KGHSH and LQKENI. Trimming removed 4 bases from V and 1 base from J; junction bases left unmatched: 8. The CDR3 totals 16 residues.

This clone was recorded only once. The chain couples TRBV27 to TRBJ2-7; D is perhaps TRBD1 (6 bases). Deletions cut 3 bases from V and 2 bases from J, with 14 bases between. This CDR3 region has 15 residues. Per the germline V gene, CDR1 is MNHEY and CDR2 is SMNVEV (reference sequence). The chain's CDR3 is CASSFRRQEPYEQYF. The CDR3 coding sequence is TGTGCCAGCAGTTTTCGGAGACAGGAGCCCTACGAGCAGTACTTC.

The chain couples TRBV12-5 to TRBJ2-7, with D maybe TRBD1 (6 bases). The germline V and J ends were trimmed by 3 bases and 5 bases, with 14 bases remaining between them. Germline CDR1 is LGHNT and CDR2 is FRNRAP. The CDR3 runs 14 residues. CDR3 protein: CASGFWRQGNEQYF. The CDR3 DNA is TGTGCTAGTGGTTTTTGGCGTCAGGGGAACGAGCAGTACTTC.